A selection of T cell receptor beta chains follows, all from one sample in a study of T-cell reconstitution after alpha-beta-depleted transplantation in children. Via MiXCR, TCRdb re-called the PCR reads, giving one row per CDR3 protein. The sample has 780,000 or so distinct CDR3 sequences; 16% are singletons. This specimen was PBMCs, mostly from graft donor cells, taken 360 days after TCRalphabeta/CD19-depleted stem cell transplant. Receptors were obtained from a male patient younger than 18 who had a stem cell transplant for acute lymphoblastic leukemia, so the T cells may come from the graft donor. Each CDR3 is given with its conserved first and last residue. The D gene is left open where the match is weak. Clone size is stated in some rows and not others, as once, few, many or a class when expanded.

J gene: TRBJ2-1; clone size: NA; D gene: TRBD2; V gene: TRBV3-1; CDR3 protein: CASSYRLANSPSEQFF; CDR3 DNA: TGTGCCAGCAGCTACCGACTAGCGAACTCACCTAGTGAGCAGTTCTTC
J gene: TRBJ2-3; clone size: NA; D gene: TRBD2; V gene: TRBV7-9; CDR3 protein: CASRASGTDTQYF; CDR3 DNA: TGTGCCAGCCGGGCTAGCGGTACAGATACGCAGTATTTT
J gene: TRBJ2-5; clone size: NA; D gene: TRBD2; V gene: TRBV5-1; CDR3 protein: CASSLDIAGARETQYF; CDR3 DNA: TGCGCCAGCAGCTTGGATATAGCGGGAGCGAGAGAGACCCAGTACTTC
J gene: TRBJ2-1; clone size: NA; D gene: NA; V gene: TRBV11-2; CDR3 protein: CASSSSGPLAGYNEQFF; CDR3 DNA: TGTGCCAGCAGCTCTTCGGGTCCTTTGGCGGGGTACAATGAGCAGTTCTTC
J gene: TRBJ2-1; clone size: many; D gene: NA; V gene: TRBV5-1; CDR3 protein: CASSLAGSDEQFF; CDR3 DNA: TGCGCCAGCAGCTTGGCTGGGTCCGATGAGCAGTTCTTC
J gene: TRBJ1-5; clone size: few; D gene: NA; V gene: TRBV20-1; CDR3 protein: CSAEGGLGNQPQHF; CDR3 DNA: TGCAGTGCTGAGGGGGGGCTGGGGAATCAGCCCCAGCATTTT
J gene: TRBJ2-5; clone size: few; D gene: NA; V gene: TRBV4-1; CDR3 protein: CASSPRGRSLETQYF; CDR3 DNA: TGCGCCAGCAGCCCCAGGGGTCGTTCGCTGGAGACCCAGTACTTC
J gene: TRBJ2-1; clone size: few; D gene: TRBD2; V gene: TRBV10-2; CDR3 protein: CASSQSGRTYNEQFF; CDR3 DNA: TGCGCCAGCAGTCAAAGCGGGAGGACCTACAATGAGCAGTTCTTC
J gene: TRBJ1-1; clone size: NA; D gene: NA; V gene: TRBV29-1; CDR3 protein: CSVVIQGRVNTEAFF; CDR3 DNA: TGCAGCGTTGTAATCCAGGGGAGGGTGAACACTGAAGCTTTCTTT
J gene: TRBJ2-1; clone size: few; D gene: NA; V gene: TRBV11-1; CDR3 protein: CASSLVRGLYNEQFF; CDR3 DNA: TGTGCCAGCAGCTTAGTCCGGGGTTTATACAATGAGCAGTTCTTC
J gene: TRBJ2-7; clone size: many; D gene: NA; V gene: TRBV12-3/TRBV12-4; CDR3 protein: CASSFPANEQYF; CDR3 DNA: TGTGCCAGCAGTTTCCCCGCGAACGAGCAGTACTTC
J gene: TRBJ2-5; clone size: few; D gene: NA; V gene: TRBV7-6; CDR3 protein: CASSLLDPDRETQYF; CDR3 DNA: TGTGCCAGCAGCTTATTGGATCCGGATAGGGAGACCCAGTACTTC
J gene: TRBJ2-1; clone size: many; D gene: NA; V gene: TRBV28; CDR3 protein: CASKVGRTNNEQFF; CDR3 DNA: TGTGCCAGCAAGGTGGGCAGGACCAACAATGAGCAGTTCTTC
J gene: TRBJ1-1; clone size: once; D gene: NA; V gene: TRBV12-3/TRBV12-4; CDR3 protein: CASAIVGAGAEKAFF; CDR3 DNA: TGTGCCAGCGCCATCGTAGGCGCCGGGGCCGAAAAAGCTTTCTTT
J gene: TRBJ2-1; clone size: few; D gene: TRBD2; V gene: TRBV11-3; CDR3 protein: CASSSGSRGQFF; CDR3 DNA: TGTGCCAGCAGTAGCGGGAGCCGTGGGCAGTTCTTC
J gene: TRBJ2-5; clone size: NA; D gene: NA; V gene: TRBV5-1; CDR3 protein: CASTLWGEETQYF; CDR3 DNA: TGCGCCAGCACCCTCTGGGGGGAAGAGACCCAGTACTTC